These 9 T cell receptor beta chains were sequenced from one sample in a study of blood T cell repertoires in COVID-19. Repertoires were generated with immunoSEQ multiplex PCR, while TCRdb's copy carries only in-frame clones and drops some. The sample shows around 99,000 clones, just over 90% of them seen only once. The sequencing input was peripheral blood. Receptors were obtained from a middle-aged man with acute or convalescent COVID-19.

The J gene is TRBJ1-1, the V gene TRBV15; a weak D match, TRBD1 (6 bases). Trimming shortened V by 6 bases and J by 4 bases, and 12 bases separated the two germline ends. CDR3 length equals 13 residues. CDR1 and CDR2 (germline): LNHNV, YYDKDF (reference sequence). Here the CDR3 reads CATSVQGSTEAFF. The CDR3, as DNA: TGTGCCACCAGTGTACAGGGTTCCACTGAAGCTTTCTTT.

The chain is built from TRBV10-1 and TRBJ2-6; the match to TRBD1 covers 7 bases. Germline CDR1 and CDR2: WNHNN and SYGVQD (reference sequence). Unmatched junction bases numbered 2, after V lost 3 bases and J lost 3 bases. This CDR3 has 15 residues. CDR3 DNA: TGCGCCAGCAGTGAAACAGGGGTTGGGGCCAACGTCCTGACTTTC. Its protein product is CASSETGVGANVLTF.

J is TRBJ1-4 and V is TRBV6-1, with D maybe TRBD1 (5 bases). V was trimmed by 1 base and J by 8 bases, leaving 11 bases between them. The CDR3 runs 14 residues. CDR1 and CDR2 from the germline V gene are MNHNS and SASEGT. CDR3 in DNA: TGTGCCAGCAGTGAAGTAGGGGCGGGAGAAAAACTGTTTTTT. Translated, it gives CASSEVGAGEKLFF.

V and J are TRBV5-6 and TRBJ2-7, with D perhaps matching TRBD2 (6 bases). Germline V CDR1 and CDR2: SGHDT, YYEEEE. Trimming left V 0 bases short and J 0 bases short, with 10 bases between. This CDR3 contains 15 residues. The CDR3 region has the DNA TGTGCCAGCAGCTTGGTTGCCGGGAGCTCCTACGAGCAGTACTTC. It translates to CASSLVAGSSYEQYF.

This chain uses TRBV2 with TRBJ2-3, with D possibly TRBD2 on 5 matching bases. CDR3 length: 17 residues. V gave up 4 bases and J gave up 2 bases, with 19 bases separating them. Looked up from germline, CDR1 is SNHLY and CDR2 is FYNNEI. The CDR3 coding sequence is TGTGCCAGCAGTGTTTCGCGTAGCGAAGGTTTCACAGATACGCAGTATTTT. Residues: CASSVSRSEGFTDTQYF.

This clone was seen a single time. The chain employs TRBV10-1 and TRBJ2-5; 10 bases are shared with TRBD2. Germline V gene sequence: CDR1 WNHNN, CDR2 SYGVQD (reference sequence). V lost 0 bases and J lost 7; bases outside the gene matches: 8. The CDR3 consists of 16 residues. CDR3 in amino acids: CASSESELAGTGTQYF. The CDR3 nucleotides read TGCGCCAGCAGTGAGTCAGAACTAGCGGGAACAGGGACCCAGTACTTC.

The chain links TRBV19 to TRBJ2-3; possibly TRBD2 for D (6 bases). The V end lost 6 bases, the J end lost 1 base, and 11 bases lay between the germline ends. Germline V CDR1 and CDR2: LNHDA, SQIVND (reference sequence). This CDR3 region has 14 residues. CDR3 DNA sequence: TGTGCCAGTAGGGGTGGAGGGGGCACAGATACGCAGTATTTT. Translating it yields CASRGGGGTDTQYF.

This clone has a single count. The J gene is TRBJ2-2, the V gene TRBV7-2; D gene uncertain. V lost 11 bases, J lost 0 bases, and 13 bases lay in between. This CDR3 has 14 residues. Germline V gene lookup returns CDR1 SGHTA and CDR2 FQGNSA. The CDR3 loop reads CALHLTTNTGELFF. In nucleotides, the CDR3 is TGTGCCTTGCACCTGACAACGAACACCGGGGAGCTGTTTTTT. The whole variable domain, remainder taken from reference TRBV7-2 and TRBJ2-2, is GAGVSQSPSNKVTEKGKDVELRCDPISGHTALYWYRQSLGQGLEFLIYFQGNSAPDKSGLPSDRFSAERTGGSVSTLTIQRTQQEDSAVYLCALHLTTNTGELFFGEGSRLTVL.

The J gene is TRBJ2-5, the V gene TRBV7-2; unclear D gene. This CDR3 is 17 amino acids long. The ends were cut back, 5 bases at V and 0 bases at J, with 19 bases in the middle. Germline CDR1 SGHTA, CDR2 FQGNSA. The CDR3 here is CASSPGRSRKYQETQYF. The CDR3 region has the DNA TGTGCCAGCAGCCCCGGCCGGAGCCGGAAGTACCAAGAGACCCAGTACTTC.